Detailed here is one T cell receptor (beta chain). Its cognate antigen is unknown. The sample belongs to a study of identical twins. Unique molecular identifiers were present on the cDNA, which also gained a universal primer site by template switching. One entry per CDR3 protein, called by TCRdb with MiXCR from the 5' RACE reads. The sample contains 500,000 to 550,000 distinct CDR3 sequences, 20% to 25% of which appear only once. CDR3 length: 14 residues. V was shortened by 5 bases and J by 3 bases, with 13 bases between the two germline ends. Germline CDR1 SEHNR, CDR2 FQNEAQ (reference sequence). General observations from the study: Within twin pairs, the out-of-frame alpha sequences they shared showed excess low generation probability. In monozygotic twins, models underestimated the sharing of out-of-frame TCR alpha.

The same data also went into a second study, on yellow fever vaccine responses in identical twins. That report notes: Twins' T cell vaccine responses reportedly looked partly convergent, partly personalized.

The specimen sequenced was CD4+ T cells sorted from blood. This clonotype originated in a woman younger than 30 in good health. The genes are TRBV7-9 and TRBJ1-2, with D possibly being TRBD1 (5 bases). The CDR3 reads CASSLPGGDYGYTF. CDR3 DNA: TGTGCCAGCAGCCTACCCGGAGGGGACTATGGCTACACCTTC.